The entry below describes one T cell receptor (beta chain). This sample includes further DNA sequences coding for the same CDR3. The recovered donors of Cohort 3 showed two negative PCRs, clearance, or symptom resolution. These data originate in a study of blood T cell repertoires in COVID-19. The data were produced by immunoSEQ multiplex PCR, yet TCRdb's version contains in-frame clones alone and is incomplete. The data hold 150,000 to 200,000 clones, with around 80% observed a single time. This clonotype was obtained from a man aged 50 to 59 who had recovered from COVID-19. Sequencing used PBMCs or T cells enriched from blood (not recorded which).

CDR3 bases: TGTGCCAGCAGTGAGGACAGCTATTATGGCTACACCTTC. Protein product: CASSEDSYYGYTF. This chain connects TRBV2 to TRBJ1-2, with D perhaps matching TRBD1 (6 bases). The CDR3 consists of 13 residues. CDR1 is SNHLY, CDR2 FYNNEI, per germline. V gave up 3 bases and J gave up 5 bases, with 10 bases separating them.